A single TCR beta chain is shown here with its context. The sample comes from a study of blood T cell repertoires in COVID-19. Across the study: The United States, Italy and Spain supplied acute and convalescent COVID-19 samples.

Under the authors' procedure: Amplification of reference gene primers was used by the study to estimate nucleated cell counts. Profiling relied on immunoSEQ multiplex PCR, and the TCRdb table lists in-frame clones only, not all of them. The V and J calls and clone size were taken over from that table, and D and trimming were inferred from the DNA. Here the sample spans around 450,000 clones, roughly 91% being singletons. Germline V lookup: CDR1 MNHEY, CDR2 SVGAGI. Trimming left V 4 bases short and J 1 base short, with 11 bases between. There are 14 residues in the CDR3. Source material: peripheral blood. The TCR originated in a woman aged 25 to 39 with acute or convalescent COVID-19. The chain recombines TRBV6-5 with TRBJ2-7; D possibly corresponds to TRBD1 (6 bases). Written as DNA, the CDR3 is TGTGCCAGCAGTTCCACAGGGCGGTCCTACGAGCAGTACTTC. It is translated as CASSSTGRSYEQYF.